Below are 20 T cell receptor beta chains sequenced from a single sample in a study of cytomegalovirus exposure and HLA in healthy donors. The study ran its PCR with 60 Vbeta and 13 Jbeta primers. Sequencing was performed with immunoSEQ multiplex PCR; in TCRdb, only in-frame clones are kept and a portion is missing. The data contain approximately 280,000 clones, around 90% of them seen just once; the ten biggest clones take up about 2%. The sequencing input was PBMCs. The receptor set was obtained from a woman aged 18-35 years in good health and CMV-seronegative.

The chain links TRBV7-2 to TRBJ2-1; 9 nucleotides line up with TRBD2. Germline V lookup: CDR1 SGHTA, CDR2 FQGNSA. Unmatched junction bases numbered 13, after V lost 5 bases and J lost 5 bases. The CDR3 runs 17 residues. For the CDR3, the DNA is TGTGCCAGCAGCGCGAGAGCCGGGACTAGCCTTCACAATGAGCAGTTCTTC. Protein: CASSARAGTSLHNEQFF.

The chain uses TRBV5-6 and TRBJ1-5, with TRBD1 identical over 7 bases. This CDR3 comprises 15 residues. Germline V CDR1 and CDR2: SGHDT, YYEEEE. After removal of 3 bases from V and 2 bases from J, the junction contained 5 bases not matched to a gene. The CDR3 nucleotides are TGTGCCAGCAGCTCGACAGGGAGTGGCAATCAGCCCCAGCATTTT. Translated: CASSSTGSGNQPQHF.

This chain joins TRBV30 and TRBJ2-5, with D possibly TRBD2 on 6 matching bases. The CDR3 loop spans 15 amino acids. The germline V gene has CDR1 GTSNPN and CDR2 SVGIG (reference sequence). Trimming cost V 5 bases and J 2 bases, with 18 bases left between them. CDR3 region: CAWGATSKLQETQYF. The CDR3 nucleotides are TGTGCCTGGGGGGCTACTAGCAAACTACAAGAGACCCAGTACTTC.

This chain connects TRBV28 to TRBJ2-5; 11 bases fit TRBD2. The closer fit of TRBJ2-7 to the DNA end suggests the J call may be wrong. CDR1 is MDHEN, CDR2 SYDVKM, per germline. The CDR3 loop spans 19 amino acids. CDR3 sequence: CASSSPRLAGNFGLNEQYF. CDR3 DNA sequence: TGTGCCAGCAGTTCTCCTCGACTAGCGGGGAACTTCGGCCTCAACGAGCAGTACTTC.

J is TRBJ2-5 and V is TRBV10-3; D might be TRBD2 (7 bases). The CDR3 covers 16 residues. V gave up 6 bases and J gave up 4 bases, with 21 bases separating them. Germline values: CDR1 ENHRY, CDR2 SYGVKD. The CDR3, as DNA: TGTGCCATCAGATCCAATATATGGGGGGGCCCAGAGACCCAGTACTTC. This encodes CAIRSNIWGGPETQYF.

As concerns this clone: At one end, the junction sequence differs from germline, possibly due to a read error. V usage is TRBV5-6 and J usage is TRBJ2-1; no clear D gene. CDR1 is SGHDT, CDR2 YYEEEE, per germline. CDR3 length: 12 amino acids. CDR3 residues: CASSYDSLSTLF. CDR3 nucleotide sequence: TGTGCCAGCAGCTATGATTCCCTCTCTACCCTCTTC.

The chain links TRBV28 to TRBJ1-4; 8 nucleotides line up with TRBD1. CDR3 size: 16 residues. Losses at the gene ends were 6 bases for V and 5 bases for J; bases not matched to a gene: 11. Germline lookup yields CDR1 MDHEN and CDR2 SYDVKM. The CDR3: CASRPQPWTGNEKLFF. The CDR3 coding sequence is TGTGCCAGCAGACCACAGCCTTGGACAGGGAATGAAAAACTGTTTTTT.

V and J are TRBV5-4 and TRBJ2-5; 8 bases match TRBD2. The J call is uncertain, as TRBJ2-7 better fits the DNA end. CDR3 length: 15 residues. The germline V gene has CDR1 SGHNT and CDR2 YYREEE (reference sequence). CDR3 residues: CASSRGAGENYEQYF. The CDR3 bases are TGTGCCAGCAGTAGAGGAGCGGGGGAAAACTACGAGCAGTACTTC.

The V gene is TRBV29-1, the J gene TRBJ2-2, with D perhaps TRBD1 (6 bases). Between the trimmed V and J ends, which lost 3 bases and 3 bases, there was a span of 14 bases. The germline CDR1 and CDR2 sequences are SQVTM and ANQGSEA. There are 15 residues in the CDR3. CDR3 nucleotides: TGCAGCGTTGAGGACGGGACAACCCACACCGGGGAGCTGTTTTTT. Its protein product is CSVEDGTTHTGELFF.

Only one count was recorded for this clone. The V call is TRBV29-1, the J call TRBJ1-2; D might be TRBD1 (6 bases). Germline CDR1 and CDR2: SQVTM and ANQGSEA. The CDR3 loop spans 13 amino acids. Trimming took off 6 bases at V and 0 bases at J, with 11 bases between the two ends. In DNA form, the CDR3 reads TGCAGCGTGGTCAGGGGATCTAACTATGGCTACACCTTC. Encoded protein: CSVVRGSNYGYTF.

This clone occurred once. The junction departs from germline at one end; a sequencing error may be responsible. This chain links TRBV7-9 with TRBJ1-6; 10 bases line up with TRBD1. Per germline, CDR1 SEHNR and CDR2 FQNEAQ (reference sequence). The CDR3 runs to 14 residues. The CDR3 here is CSSSPDRGDSPLHF. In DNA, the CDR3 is TGTTCCAGCAGCCCGGACAGGGGGGATTCACCCCTCCACTTT. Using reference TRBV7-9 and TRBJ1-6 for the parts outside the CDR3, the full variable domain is DTGVSQNPRHKITKRGQNVTFRCDPISEHNRLYWYRQTLGQGPEFLTYFQNEAQLEKSRLLSDRFSAERPKGSFSTLEIQRTEQGDSAMYLCSSSPDRGDSPLHFGNGTRLTVT.

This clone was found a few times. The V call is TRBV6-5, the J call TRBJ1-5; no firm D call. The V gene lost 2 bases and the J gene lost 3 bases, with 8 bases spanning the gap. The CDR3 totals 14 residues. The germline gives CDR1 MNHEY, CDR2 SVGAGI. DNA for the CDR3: TGTGCCAGCAGTTACGGGCCCGCCAATCAGCCCCAGCATTTT. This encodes CASSYGPANQPQHF.

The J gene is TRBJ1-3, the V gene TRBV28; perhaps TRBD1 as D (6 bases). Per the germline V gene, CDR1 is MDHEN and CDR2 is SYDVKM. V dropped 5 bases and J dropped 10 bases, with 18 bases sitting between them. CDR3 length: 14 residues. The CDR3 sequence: CASSTGSQENTIYF. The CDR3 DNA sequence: TGTGCCAGCAGTACAGGGTCACAGGAAAATACCATATATTTT. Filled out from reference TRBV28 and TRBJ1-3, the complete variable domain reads DVKVTQSSRYLVKRTGEKVFLECVQDMDHENMFWYRQDPGLGLRLIYFSYDVKMKEKGDIPEGYSVSREKKERFSLILESASTNQTSMYLCASSTGSQENTIYFGEGSWLTVV.

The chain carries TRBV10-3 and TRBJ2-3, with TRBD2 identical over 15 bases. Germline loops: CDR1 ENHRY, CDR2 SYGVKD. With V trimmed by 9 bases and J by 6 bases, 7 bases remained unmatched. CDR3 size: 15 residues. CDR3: CAISGLAGGTDTQYF. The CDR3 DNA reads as TGTGCCATAAGCGGACTAGCGGGGGGGACGGATACGCAGTATTTT.

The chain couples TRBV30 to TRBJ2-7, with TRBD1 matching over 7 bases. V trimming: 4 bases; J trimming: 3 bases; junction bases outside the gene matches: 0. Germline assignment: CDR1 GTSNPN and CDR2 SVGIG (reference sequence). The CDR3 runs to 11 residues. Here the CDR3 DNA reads TGTGCCTGGACAGGGGGCTACGAGCAGTACTTC. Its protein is CAWTGGYEQYF.

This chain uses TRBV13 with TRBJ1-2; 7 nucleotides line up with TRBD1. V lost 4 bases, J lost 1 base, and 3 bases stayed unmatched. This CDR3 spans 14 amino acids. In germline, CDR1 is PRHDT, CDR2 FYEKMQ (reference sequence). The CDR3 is CASSWGTDNYGYTF. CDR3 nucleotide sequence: TGTGCCAGCAGCTGGGGGACAGATAACTATGGCTACACCTTC. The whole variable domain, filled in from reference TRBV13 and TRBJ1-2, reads AAGVIQSPRHLIKEKRETATLKCYPIPRHDTVYWYQQGPGQDPQFLISFYEKMQSDKGSIPDRFSAQQFSDYHSELNMSSLELGDSALYFCASSWGTDNYGYTFGSGTRLTVV.

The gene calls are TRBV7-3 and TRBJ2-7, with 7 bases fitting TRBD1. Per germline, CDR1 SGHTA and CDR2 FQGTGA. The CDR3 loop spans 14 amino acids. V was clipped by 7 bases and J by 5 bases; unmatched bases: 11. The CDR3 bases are TGTGCCAGCAAAGAGGGGGCTCAAGTGCACGAGCAGTACTTC. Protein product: CASKEGAQVHEQYF.

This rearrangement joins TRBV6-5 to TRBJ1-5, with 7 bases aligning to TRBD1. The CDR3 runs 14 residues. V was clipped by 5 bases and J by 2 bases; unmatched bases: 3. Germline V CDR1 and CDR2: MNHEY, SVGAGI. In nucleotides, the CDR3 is TGTGCCAGCAGTCCCGGGACAGGCAATCAGCCCCAGCATTTT. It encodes CASSPGTGNQPQHF.

The CDR3 nucleotides read TGTGCCAGCAGCTCAAACCATCTAGCGGGGGGCCTATACAATGAGCAGTTCTTC. It is translated as CASSSNHLAGGLYNEQFF. The rearrangement links TRBV11-2 to TRBJ2-1, with 11 bases aligning to TRBD2. CDR1 is SGHAT, CDR2 FQNNGV, per germline. The CDR3 contains 18 residues. Trimming removed 4 bases from V and 4 bases from J; junction bases left unmatched: 12.

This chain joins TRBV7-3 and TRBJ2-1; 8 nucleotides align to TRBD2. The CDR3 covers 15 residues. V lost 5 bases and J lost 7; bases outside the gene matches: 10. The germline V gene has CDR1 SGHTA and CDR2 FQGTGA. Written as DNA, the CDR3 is TGTGCCAGCAGCGAAGTTAGCGGGGTCAGAAATGAGCAGTTCTTC. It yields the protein CASSEVSGVRNEQFF. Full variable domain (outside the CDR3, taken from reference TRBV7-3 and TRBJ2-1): GAGVSQTPSNKVTEKGKYVELRCDPISGHTALYWYRQSLGQGPEFLIYFQGTGAADDSGLPNDRFFAVRPEGSVSTLKIQRTERGDSAVYLCASSEVSGVRNEQFFGPGTRLTVL.